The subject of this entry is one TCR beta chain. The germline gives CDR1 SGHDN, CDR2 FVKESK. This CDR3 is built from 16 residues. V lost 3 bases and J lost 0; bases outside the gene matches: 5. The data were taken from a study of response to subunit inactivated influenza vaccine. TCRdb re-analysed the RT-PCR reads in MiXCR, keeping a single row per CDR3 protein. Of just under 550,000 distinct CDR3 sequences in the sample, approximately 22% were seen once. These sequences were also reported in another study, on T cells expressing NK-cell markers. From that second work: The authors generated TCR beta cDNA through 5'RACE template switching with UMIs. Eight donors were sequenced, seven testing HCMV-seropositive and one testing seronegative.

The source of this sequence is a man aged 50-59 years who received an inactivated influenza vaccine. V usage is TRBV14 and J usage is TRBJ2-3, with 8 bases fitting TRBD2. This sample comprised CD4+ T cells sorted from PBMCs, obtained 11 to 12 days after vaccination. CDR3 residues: CASSQLAGGSTDTQYF. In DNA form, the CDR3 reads TGTGCCAGCAGCCAGTTGGCGGGGGGTAGCACAGATACGCAGTATTTT.